This is a list of T cell receptor beta chains from one sample in a study of cytomegalovirus exposure and HLA in healthy donors. TCRdb's copy holds only in-frame clones and misses some; the assay was immunoSEQ multiplex PCR. Of under 300,000 clones listed, 85% to 95% are singletons. Sequencing was performed on PBMCs. All receptors derive from a girl aged 2-10 years in good health and CMV-seronegative. CDR3s include the opening cysteine and the closing phenylalanine or tryptophan. A D gene is named only where the DNA matches it firmly.

v_gene,d_gene,j_gene,CDR3aa
TRBV10-1,NA,TRBJ2-3,CASSESPGWADTQYF
TRBV28,NA,TRBJ2-5,CASRDNRERETQYF
TRBV19,NA,TRBJ1-4,CASSILRAADEKLFF
TRBV4-1,NA,TRBJ2-6,CASSLVQGRAAGANVLTF
TRBV28,NA,TRBJ2-3,CASSYTGTDTQYF
TRBV10-3,NA,TRBJ1-5,CAISETGQPQHF
TRBV27,TRBD2,TRBJ2-3,CASSLGGVDTQYF
TRBV18,TRBD1,TRBJ2-7,CASSTPGQAYEQYF
TRBV7-2,NA,TRBJ1-3,CASSAGSLLGNTIYF
TRBV2,TRBD2,TRBJ2-7,CASSGLAGVGEQYF
TRBV6-5,TRBD2,TRBJ2-1,CASSYSAGGPRNEQFF
TRBV10-1,NA,TRBJ1-2,CASSESPWGANYGYTF
TRBV7-8,TRBD2,TRBJ2-1,CASSSQGRGGSYNEQFF
TRBV19,NA,TRBJ2-1,CASRPRDYNEQFF
TRBV28,NA,TRBJ2-2,CASSLYRGKNPTGELFF
TRBV30,NA,TRBJ1-3,CAWSTGGGNTIYF
TRBV29-1,NA,TRBJ2-2,CSVETVALGPGELFF